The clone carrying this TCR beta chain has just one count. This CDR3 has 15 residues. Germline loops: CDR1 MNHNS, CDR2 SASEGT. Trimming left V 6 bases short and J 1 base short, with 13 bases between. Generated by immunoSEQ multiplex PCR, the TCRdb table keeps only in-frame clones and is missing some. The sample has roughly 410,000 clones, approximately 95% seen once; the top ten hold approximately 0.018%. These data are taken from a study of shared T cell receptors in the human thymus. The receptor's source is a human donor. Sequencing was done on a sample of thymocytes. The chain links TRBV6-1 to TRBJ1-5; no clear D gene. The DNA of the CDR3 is TGTGCCAGCAGCCGAACTACGCGGAGCAATCAGCCCCAGCATTTT. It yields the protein CASSRTTRSNQPQHF.